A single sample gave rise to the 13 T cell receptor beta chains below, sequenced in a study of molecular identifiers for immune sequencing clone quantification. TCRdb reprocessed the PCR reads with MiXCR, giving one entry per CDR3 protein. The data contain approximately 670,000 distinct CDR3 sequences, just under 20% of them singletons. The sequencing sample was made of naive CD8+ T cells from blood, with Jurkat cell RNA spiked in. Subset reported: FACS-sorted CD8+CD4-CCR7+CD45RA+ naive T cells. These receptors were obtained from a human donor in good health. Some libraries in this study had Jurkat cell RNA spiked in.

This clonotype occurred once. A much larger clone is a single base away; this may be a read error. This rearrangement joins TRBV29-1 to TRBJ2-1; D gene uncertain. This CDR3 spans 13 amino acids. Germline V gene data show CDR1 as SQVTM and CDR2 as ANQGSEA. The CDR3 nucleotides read TGCGGCGTCCGGGTGGTGGCTTACAATGAGCAGTTCTTC. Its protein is CGVRVVAYNEQFF.

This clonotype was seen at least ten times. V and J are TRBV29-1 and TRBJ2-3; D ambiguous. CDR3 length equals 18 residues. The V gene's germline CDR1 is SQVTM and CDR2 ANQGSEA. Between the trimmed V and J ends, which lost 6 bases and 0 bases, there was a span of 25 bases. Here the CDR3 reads CSVLGGSWGRYSTDTQYF. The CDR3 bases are TGCAGCGTCCTGGGCGGCTCCTGGGGAAGGTATAGCACAGATACGCAGTATTTT.

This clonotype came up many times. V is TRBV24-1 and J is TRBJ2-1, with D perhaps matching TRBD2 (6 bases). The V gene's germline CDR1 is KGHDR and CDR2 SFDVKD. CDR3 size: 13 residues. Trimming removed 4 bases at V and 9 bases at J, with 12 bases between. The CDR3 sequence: CATSEQRGGEQFF. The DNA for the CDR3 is TGTGCCACCAGTGAACAGAGGGGAGGTGAGCAGTTCTTC.

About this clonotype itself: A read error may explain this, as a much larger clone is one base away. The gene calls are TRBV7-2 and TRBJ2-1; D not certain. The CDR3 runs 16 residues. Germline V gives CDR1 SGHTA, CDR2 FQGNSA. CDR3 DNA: TGTGCCAGCAGCCTCTGGGTCGAAAATCCGGGCAATGTGCAGTTCTTC. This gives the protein CASSLWVENPGNVQFF.

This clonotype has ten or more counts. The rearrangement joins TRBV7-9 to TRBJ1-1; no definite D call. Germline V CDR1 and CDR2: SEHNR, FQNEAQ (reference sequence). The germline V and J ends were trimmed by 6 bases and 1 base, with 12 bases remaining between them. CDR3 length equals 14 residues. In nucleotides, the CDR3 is TGTGCCAGCAGGCCGATGACACCGAACACTGAAGCTTTCTTT. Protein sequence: CASRPMTPNTEAFF.

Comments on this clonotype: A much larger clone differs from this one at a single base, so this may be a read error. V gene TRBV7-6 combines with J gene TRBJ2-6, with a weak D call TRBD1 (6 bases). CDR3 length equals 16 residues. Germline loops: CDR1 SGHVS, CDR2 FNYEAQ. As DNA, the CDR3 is TGTGCCTGCAGCTTAGATCAGGGGACCGGGGCCAACGTCCTGACTTTC. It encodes CACSLDQGTGANVLTF.

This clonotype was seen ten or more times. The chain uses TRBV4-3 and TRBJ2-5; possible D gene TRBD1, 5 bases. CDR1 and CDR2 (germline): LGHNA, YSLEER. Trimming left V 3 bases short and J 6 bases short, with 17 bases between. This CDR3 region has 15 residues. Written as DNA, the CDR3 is TGCGCCAGCAGCCACCACCTCCAGACAGATAAGACCCAGTACTTC. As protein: CASSHHLQTDKTQYF.

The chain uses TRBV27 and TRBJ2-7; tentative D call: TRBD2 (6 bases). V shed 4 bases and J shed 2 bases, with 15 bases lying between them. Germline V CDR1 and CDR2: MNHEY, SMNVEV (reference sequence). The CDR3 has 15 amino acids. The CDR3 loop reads CASSWGGGSTYEQYF. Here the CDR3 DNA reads TGTGCCAGCAGTTGGGGAGGAGGATCCACCTACGAGCAGTACTTC.

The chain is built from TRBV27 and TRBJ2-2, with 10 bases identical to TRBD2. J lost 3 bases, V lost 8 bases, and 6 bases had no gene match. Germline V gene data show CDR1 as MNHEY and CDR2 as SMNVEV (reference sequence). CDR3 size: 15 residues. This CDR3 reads CASAILAGDTGELFF. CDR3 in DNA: TGTGCCAGCGCTATCCTAGCGGGAGACACCGGGGAGCTGTTTTTT.

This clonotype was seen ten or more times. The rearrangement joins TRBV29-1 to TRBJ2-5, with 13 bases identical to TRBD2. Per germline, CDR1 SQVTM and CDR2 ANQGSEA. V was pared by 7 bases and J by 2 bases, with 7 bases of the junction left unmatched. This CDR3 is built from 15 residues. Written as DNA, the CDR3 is TGCAGCGGTGGACCGGGACTAGCGGGGCAAGAGACCCAGTACTTC. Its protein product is CSGGPGLAGQETQYF.

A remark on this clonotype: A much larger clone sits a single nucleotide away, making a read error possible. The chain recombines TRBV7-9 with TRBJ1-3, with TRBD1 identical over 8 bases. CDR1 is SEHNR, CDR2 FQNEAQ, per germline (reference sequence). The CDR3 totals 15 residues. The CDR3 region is CASSSIRGPGNTMYF. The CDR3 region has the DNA TGTGCCAGCAGCTCCATCAGGGGGCCTGGAAACACCATGTATTTT.

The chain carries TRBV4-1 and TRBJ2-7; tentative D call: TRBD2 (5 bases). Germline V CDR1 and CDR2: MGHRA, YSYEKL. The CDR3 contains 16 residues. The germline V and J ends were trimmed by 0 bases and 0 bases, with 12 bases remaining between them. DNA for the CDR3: TGCGCCAGCAGCCAAGATCCCAGGCTAGCCTCCTACGAGCAGTACTTC. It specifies CASSQDPRLASYEQYF.

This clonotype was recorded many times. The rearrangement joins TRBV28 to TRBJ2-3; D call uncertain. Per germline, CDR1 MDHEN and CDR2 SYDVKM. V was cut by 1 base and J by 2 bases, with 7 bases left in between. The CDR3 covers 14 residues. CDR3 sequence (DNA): TGTGCCAGCAGTTTATCTAGTTACACAGATACGCAGTATTTT. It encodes CASSLSSYTDTQYF.